Presented here are 30 T cell receptor beta chains from one specimen sequenced in a study of cytomegalovirus exposure and HLA in healthy donors. Generated by immunoSEQ multiplex PCR, the TCRdb table keeps only in-frame clones and is missing some. The table has approximately 54,000 clones, roughly nine tenths seen once; the top ten hold about 8.1%. Sequenced sample: PBMCs. Receptor source: a woman younger than 30 in good health and CMV-seropositive.

The rearrangement links TRBV11-2 to TRBJ2-3; maybe TRBD1 (5 bases). From germline, CDR1 is SGHAT and CDR2 FQNNGV. V gave up 4 bases and J gave up 6 bases, with 11 bases separating them. This CDR3 contains 13 residues. The CDR3 DNA is TGTGCCAGCAGCTCCCGGACATCTGATACGCAGTATTTT. It codes for CASSSRTSDTQYF. Complete variable domain (other parts from reference TRBV11-2 and TRBJ2-3): EAGVAQSPRYKIIEKRQSVAFWCNPISGHATLYWYQQILGQGPKLLIQFQNNGVVDDSQLPKDRFSAERLKGVDSTLKIQPAKLEDSAVYLCASSSRTSDTQYFGPGTRLTVL.

The V gene is TRBV5-1, the J gene TRBJ2-1; 10 nucleotides align to TRBD2. The CDR3 is 15 residues long. Germline V CDR1 and CDR2: SGHRS, YFSETQ. V lost 6 bases and J lost 4; bases outside the gene matches: 7. For the CDR3, the DNA is TGCGCCAGCAACTCGCAAGCGGGGGGGTACAATGAGCAGTTCTTC. Translated: CASNSQAGGYNEQFF.

The V call is TRBV18, the J call TRBJ2-7; maybe TRBD1 (5 bases). Looked up from germline, CDR1 is KGHSH and CDR2 is LQKENI. The CDR3 has 14 amino acids. V lost 2 bases and J lost 7, with 15 bases in between. In DNA form, the CDR3 reads TGTGCCAGCTCACCAACGACAGTATTGAATGAGCAGTACTTC. Its protein is CASSPTTVLNEQYF.

CDR3 DNA: TGTGCCAGCAGTGAAATAGTGGGGGCGCGGAATTCACCCCTCCACTTT. Protein: CASSEIVGARNSPLHF. V is TRBV6-1 and J is TRBJ1-6, with D possibly being TRBD1 (6 bases). Looked up from germline, CDR1 is MNHNS and CDR2 is SASEGT. The V end was cut by 2 bases, the J end by 7 bases, with 15 bases between. The CDR3 spans 16 residues.

The chain employs TRBV6-1 and TRBJ2-3; 7 bases fit TRBD2. Germline V gene data show CDR1 as MNHNS and CDR2 as SASEGT. The CDR3 totals 14 residues. After removal of 5 bases from V and 5 bases from J, the junction contained 7 bases not matched to a gene. The CDR3 DNA sequence: TGTGCCAGCAGTCTCCGACTAGCAGGAGATACGCAGTATTTT. Its protein is CASSLRLAGDTQYF.

The CDR3 DNA follows: TGTGCCATCAAGGGACTCGCCTACAATGAGCAGTTCTTC. This encodes CAIKGLAYNEQFF. The chain employs TRBV10-3 and TRBJ2-1, with D perhaps TRBD2 (6 bases). Germline lookup yields CDR1 ENHRY and CDR2 SYGVKD. Trimming took 7 bases from V and 2 from J, leaving 9 bases between them. The CDR3 length is 13 residues.

The rearrangement links TRBV7-9 to TRBJ2-7; 7 bases align to TRBD1. Germline lookup yields CDR1 SEHNR and CDR2 FQNEAQ (reference sequence). V was clipped by 4 bases and J by 6 bases; unmatched bases: 15. This CDR3 is 16 amino acids long. The CDR3 protein is CASSSPSRTGPGEQYF. CDR3 nucleotides: TGTGCCAGCAGCTCACCTTCTAGGACAGGCCCCGGCGAGCAGTACTTC.

V gene TRBV6-5 combines with J gene TRBJ1-2, with 7 bases aligning to TRBD1. With 0 bases clipped from V and 4 bases from J, the junction kept 2 bases outside the gene matches. Germline V gene lookup returns CDR1 MNHEY and CDR2 SVGAGI. There are 14 residues in the CDR3. The CDR3 bases are TGTGCCAGCAGTTACTCACGGGACAGCTATGGCTACACCTTC. Its translation: CASSYSRDSYGYTF.

The chain combines TRBV21-1 with TRBJ2-7; the table's D call, TRBD1, was not checked against the DNA. TRBV21-1 is a pseudogene. The CDR3 has 16 amino acids. The CDR3 DNA reads TGTGCCAGCAGCTCCAACCTTGCCAGGGGGCGACGCGAGCAGTACTTC. Translated, it gives CASSSNLARGRREQYF.

The rearrangement joins TRBV5-5 to TRBJ2-2; D may be TRBD2 (5 bases). The ends were cut back, 1 base at V and 4 bases at J, with 11 bases in the middle. This CDR3 region has 15 residues. The germline gives CDR1 SGHKS, CDR2 YYEKEE (reference sequence). The CDR3 is CASSLLRGPTGELFF. The CDR3 nucleotides are TGTGCCAGCAGCTTGTTGAGAGGGCCCACCGGGGAGCTGTTTTTT.

This chain uses TRBV6-6 with TRBJ1-5, with TRBD1 identical over 8 bases. Looked up from germline, CDR1 is MNHNY and CDR2 is SVGAGI (reference sequence). Losses at the gene ends were 5 bases for V and 3 bases for J; bases not matched to a gene: 3. The CDR3 is 14 amino acids. In DNA, the CDR3 is TGTGCCAGCAGTAAGGACAGGGACAATCAGCCCCAGCATTTT. Encoded protein: CASSKDRDNQPQHF.

The chain combines TRBV9 with TRBJ1-1; 9 positions agree with TRBD1. Germline V gene sequence: CDR1 SGDLS, CDR2 YYNGEE. The V gene end was trimmed by 2 bases and the J gene end by 1 base; junction bases not matched to a gene: 9. The CDR3 consists of 17 residues. CDR3 DNA sequence: TGTGCCAGCAGCGTCCGGGACAGGGAATGGCAGAACACTGAAGCTTTCTTT. This encodes CASSVRDREWQNTEAFF.

This chain links TRBV7-6 with TRBJ2-7, with 10 bases fitting TRBD1. The CDR3 loop spans 16 amino acids. V dropped 4 bases and J dropped 5; count of bases not matched to a gene: 11. Germline CDR1 reads SGHVS; CDR2 reads FNYEAQ. Here the CDR3 DNA reads TGTGCCAGCAGCTCTACCGGGACAGGGGCTTTAAACGAGCAGTACTTC. The encoded protein is CASSSTGTGALNEQYF.

The genes are TRBV7-9 and TRBJ2-3; TRBD2 is a possible D gene (6 bases). This CDR3 region has 16 residues. Germline CDR1 is SEHNR and CDR2 is FQNEAQ (reference sequence). The germline V and J ends were trimmed by 0 bases and 5 bases, with 15 bases remaining between them. The CDR3 sequence: CASSLAPSDPQDTQYF. CDR3 bases: TGTGCCAGCAGCTTAGCGCCTAGCGATCCACAAGATACGCAGTATTTT.

The genes are TRBV15 and TRBJ2-1; D remains ambiguous. V was clipped by 4 bases and J by 5 bases, with 21 bases between them. The CDR3 is 17 amino acids. From germline, CDR1 is LNHNV and CDR2 YYDKDF (reference sequence). The chain's CDR3 is CATSIRRIVTGNNEQFF. In DNA form, the CDR3 reads TGTGCCACCAGCATTCGACGGATTGTGACTGGTAACAATGAGCAGTTCTTC.

V and J are TRBV7-3 and TRBJ2-5, with 7 bases identical to TRBD1. CDR3 length: 13 residues. The V gene end was trimmed by 5 bases and the J gene end by 5 bases; junction bases not matched to a gene: 5. CDR1 is SGHTA and CDR2 is FQGTGA in the germline V gene. The CDR3 nucleotides read TGTGCCAGCAGCGACGGCAGGGGGGAGACCCAGTACTTC. Translating it yields CASSDGRGETQYF.

The chain combines TRBV20-1 with TRBJ1-1; 8 nucleotides agree with TRBD1. Trimming cost V 6 bases and J 6 bases; bases outside gene matches: 3. This CDR3 contains 11 residues. Germline lookup yields CDR1 DFQATT and CDR2 SNEGSKA (reference sequence). The chain's CDR3 is CSARTGSEAFF. The CDR3 DNA sequence: TGCAGTGCGCGGACAGGGTCTGAAGCTTTCTTT.

The rearrangement links TRBV4-3 to TRBJ2-3; TRBD2 matches at 8 bases. The CDR3 spans 17 residues. CDR1 is LGHNA, CDR2 YSLEER, per germline. J was trimmed by 2 bases and V by 1 base; bases with no gene match: 8. The CDR3 reads CASSQARRGDYTDTQYF. In DNA, the CDR3 is TGCGCCAGCAGCCAAGCCAGGCGGGGGGATTACACAGATACGCAGTATTTT.

A single count supports this clone. The V gene is TRBV9, the J gene TRBJ1-4; the D is unclear. Trimming took 0 bases from V and 6 from J, leaving 15 bases between them. This CDR3 contains 16 residues. Germline values: CDR1 SGDLS, CDR2 YYNGEE. CDR3 in DNA: TGTGCCAGCAGCGTAGGGCGGTCAGCGGGATATGAAAAACTGTTTTTT. Residues: CASSVGRSAGYEKLFF.

The chain carries TRBV30 and TRBJ2-3; TRBD2 might be the D (5 bases). CDR3 size: 14 residues. Looked up from germline, CDR1 is GTSNPN and CDR2 is SVGIG (reference sequence). V lost 4 bases, J lost 0 bases, and 11 bases lay in between. The CDR3 nucleotides are TGTGCCTGGATTCCCCGGACTAGCACAGATACGCAGTATTTT. The encoded protein is CAWIPRTSTDTQYF. Filled out from reference TRBV30 and TRBJ2-3, the complete variable domain reads SQTIHQWPATLVQPVGSPLSLECTVEGTSNPNLYWYRQAAGRGLQLLFYSVGIGQISSEVPQNLSASRPQDRQFILSSKKLLLSDSGFYLCAWIPRTSTDTQYFGPGTRLTVL.

The chain joins TRBV7-8 to TRBJ1-6, with a possible D match to TRBD1 (6 bases). Germline CDR1 reads SGHVS; CDR2 reads FQNEAQ. CDR3 length: 17 amino acids. V lost 6 bases and J 2 bases, leaving 17 bases between the germline ends. CDR3 bases: TGTGCCAGCAGACCCGCCCGGGACAACCCCTATAATTCACCCCTCCACTTT. Translation gives CASRPARDNPYNSPLHF.

CDR3 in amino acids: CASRADRSSYNEQFF. CDR3 in DNA: TGTGCCAGCAGAGCCGACAGGAGCTCCTACAATGAGCAGTTCTTC. The V gene is TRBV6-5, the J gene TRBJ2-1, with a tentative D call TRBD1 (6 bases). Deletions cut 6 bases from V and 0 bases from J, with 12 bases between. The CDR3 runs 15 residues. Looked up from germline, CDR1 is MNHEY and CDR2 is SVGAGI.

The CDR3 loop is CASKETGRGGYTF. CDR3 in DNA: TGTGCCAGCAAAGAGACAGGGCGGGGTGGCTACACCTTC. V and J are TRBV28 and TRBJ1-2; 7 positions match TRBD1. CDR3 length equals 13 residues. CDR1 MDHEN and CDR2 SYDVKM come from the germline V gene. Trimming at V came to 7 bases and at J to 7 bases, leaving 9 bases not matched to a gene.

The J gene is TRBJ1-6, the V gene TRBV15; 10 bases align to TRBD1. Trimming at V came to 4 bases and at J to 6 bases, leaving 6 bases not matched to a gene. The CDR3 has 16 amino acids. CDR1 LNHNV and CDR2 YYDKDF come from the germline V gene (reference sequence). The CDR3 loop is CATSIRQGAGNSPLHF. CDR3 coding DNA: TGTGCCACCAGCATAAGACAGGGGGCGGGTAATTCACCCCTCCACTTT.

V is TRBV19 and J is TRBJ1-5; no clear D gene. Germline V gene lookup returns CDR1 LNHDA and CDR2 SQIVND (reference sequence). This CDR3 has 13 residues. V gave up 3 bases and J gave up 6 bases, with 9 bases separating them. CDR3 loop: CASSILAVQPQHF. CDR3 sequence (DNA): TGTGCCAGTAGTATTCTCGCGGTTCAGCCCCAGCATTTT.

J is TRBJ1-3 and V is TRBV27; D not certain. Per germline, CDR1 MNHEY and CDR2 SMNVEV (reference sequence). The CDR3 spans 14 residues. The germline V and J ends were trimmed by 6 bases and 3 bases, with 12 bases remaining between them. The CDR3: CASRSGNGGNTIYF. CDR3 nucleotides: TGTGCCAGCAGGTCGGGTAATGGTGGAAACACCATATATTTT.

The rearrangement joins TRBV7-9 to TRBJ2-2; D possibly corresponds to TRBD1 (5 bases). From germline, CDR1 is SEHNR and CDR2 FQNEAQ (reference sequence). V was cut by 5 bases and J by 7 bases, with 8 bases left in between. This CDR3 is 12 amino acids long. CDR3 loop: CASSGDSGELFF. In DNA form, the CDR3 reads TGTGCCAGCAGCGGAGACAGCGGGGAGCTGTTTTTT.

The rearrangement joins TRBV9 to TRBJ2-3; the D is unclear. The CDR3 is 15 amino acids. The germline V gene encodes CDR1 SGDLS and CDR2 YYNGEE. The V end lost 0 bases, the J end lost 0 bases, and 8 bases lay between the germline ends. DNA of the CDR3: TGTGCCAGCAGCGTAGGGGCTACTAGCACAGATACGCAGTATTTT. Protein product: CASSVGATSTDTQYF. Together with reference TRBV9 and TRBJ2-3, the CDR3 gives the full variable domain: DSGVTQTPKHLITATGQRVTLRCSPRSGDLSVYWYQQSLDQGLQFLIQYYNGEERAKGNILERFSAQQFPDLHSELNLSSLELGDSALYFCASSVGATSTDTQYFGPGTRLTVL.

This clone was observed once. The V gene is TRBV21-1, the J gene TRBJ1-5. TRBV21-1 has pseudogene status. There are 14 residues in the CDR3. CDR3 protein: CASQNREDNQPQHF. CDR3 DNA sequence: TGTGCCAGCCAGAATCGAGAGGATAATCAGCCCCAGCATTTT.

This clone was observed a handful of times. The chain has TRBV28 and TRBJ2-3; D unresolved. CDR1 MDHEN and CDR2 SYDVKM come from the germline V gene. CDR3 length: 12 residues. Trimming pared 1 base from V and 4 bases from J, leaving 3 bases between. For the CDR3, the DNA is TGTGCCAGCAGTTTATCGGCAGATACGCAGTATTTT. This sequence encodes CASSLSADTQYF. The full variable domain, rest sourced from reference TRBV28 and TRBJ2-3, is DVKVTQSSRYLVKRTGEKVFLECVQDMDHENMFWYRQDPGLGLRLIYFSYDVKMKEKGDIPEGYSVSREKKERFSLILESASTNQTSMYLCASSLSADTQYFGPGTRLTVL.